This TCR beta chain was retrieved from a study of shared clonotypes between healthy human individuals. Findings and caveats of the study: Approximately 4.6% of naive CD4 clonotypes were common to several donors. Relative to memory subsets, naive subsets generally showed larger estimated richness. Clonotypes shared by all four donors outscored non-shared clonotypes in generation probability.

The authors distributed each subset's genomic DNA evenly over several immunoSEQ plates. Profiling relied on immunoSEQ multiplex PCR, and the TCRdb table lists in-frame clones only, not all of them. The table has over a million clones, about 84% seen once. Concerning this clone: Its antigen is still unknown.

This sequence was found in a man between 18 and 29 years old in good health. Some clones in this sample may be carry-over from other donors' samples. Material: memory CD4+ T cells from PBMCs. As to subset: CD45RA-negative fraction.

The DNA for the CDR3 is TGTGCCAGCAGCAAAGTGGTGCGTGGGTCAGAGACCCAGTACTTC. Translated, it gives CASSKVVRGSETQYF. The V gene is TRBV21-1, the J gene TRBJ2-5. TRBV21-1 is marked as a pseudogene. The CDR3 has 15 amino acids.